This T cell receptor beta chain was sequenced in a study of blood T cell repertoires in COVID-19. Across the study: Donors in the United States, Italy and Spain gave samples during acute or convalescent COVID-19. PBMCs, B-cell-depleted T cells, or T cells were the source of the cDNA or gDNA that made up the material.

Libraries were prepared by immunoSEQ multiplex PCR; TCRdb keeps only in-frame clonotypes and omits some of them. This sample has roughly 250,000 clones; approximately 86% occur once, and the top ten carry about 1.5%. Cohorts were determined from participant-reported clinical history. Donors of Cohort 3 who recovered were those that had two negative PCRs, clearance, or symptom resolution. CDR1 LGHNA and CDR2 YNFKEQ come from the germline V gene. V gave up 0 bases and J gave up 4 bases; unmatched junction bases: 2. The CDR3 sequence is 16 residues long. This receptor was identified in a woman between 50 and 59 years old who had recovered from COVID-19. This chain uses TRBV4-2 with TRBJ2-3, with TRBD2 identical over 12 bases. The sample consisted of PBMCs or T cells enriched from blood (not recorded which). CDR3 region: CASSQETSGSSDTQYF. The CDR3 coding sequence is TGTGCCAGCAGCCAAGAGACTAGCGGGAGCTCAGATACGCAGTATTTT.